The clone carrying this TCR beta chain was seen a handful of times. The target antigen is unknown. Patients aged 18 to 65 had newly diagnosed hyperthyroidism lasting under 2 months. This sample is part of a study of T cells in Graves' hyperthyroidism and ophthalmopathy. General study findings and limits: The model's output predicted ophthalmopathy at a median of 6.5 months prior to onset. Blood samples included most of the expanded thyroid clonotypes exceeding 0.001. In simple terms, a model built on 13 V-J features told ophthalmopathy apart from stable hyperthyroidism.

From germline, CDR1 is KGHDR and CDR2 SFDVKD. There are 15 residues in the CDR3. Germline trimming cut 7 bases from V and 7 bases from J; bases unmatched to any gene: 11. The source material, RNA transcripts, was used to amplify TCR beta CDR3 regions. HTBI primers were employed in a first-round RT-PCR of the TCR CDR3. One entry per CDR3 protein results from TCRdb running MiXCR on the multiplex PCR reads. The table records about 700,000 distinct CDR3 sequences, around 15% of them present only once. The chain combines TRBV24-1 with TRBJ2-3; TRBD1 agrees at 9 bases. The clonotype originates from a woman between 18 and 30 years old with Graves' hyperthyroidism. Sequenced sample: blood. DNA for the CDR3: TGTGCCACCAGCCAATCCGGGGACAGGGTTCATACGCAGTATTTT. Its translation: CATSQSGDRVHTQYF.